A single sample is the source of the 28 T cell receptor beta chains below, sequenced in a study of blood T cell repertoires in COVID-19. Libraries were prepared by immunoSEQ multiplex PCR; TCRdb keeps only in-frame clonotypes and omits some of them. The sample lists hundreds of thousands of clones; around 91% were seen once. Sample: PBMCs or T cells enriched from blood (not recorded which). The receptor set was obtained from a woman aged 18-30 years with acute COVID-19.

The rearrangement joins TRBV11-2 to TRBJ1-1, with unresolved D. With 3 bases removed from V and 0 bases from J, the gap between germline ends came to 8 bases. The CDR3 consists of 14 residues. The V gene's germline CDR1 is SGHAT and CDR2 FQNNGV. The CDR3 DNA is TGTGCCAGCAGCTTCCAGGCGATGAACACTGAAGCTTTCTTT. Its translation: CASSFQAMNTEAFF.

CDR3 loop: CASSSRTAGTGELFF. The CDR3 region has the DNA TGTGCCAGCAGCTCCAGGACAGCTGGCACCGGGGAGCTGTTTTTT. The rearrangement joins TRBV7-3 to TRBJ2-2; D is possibly TRBD1 (6 bases). Germline V CDR1 and CDR2: SGHTA, FQGTGA. V lost 4 bases to trimming and J lost 4 bases, with 13 bases between them. The CDR3 sequence is 15 residues long.

V gene TRBV11-2 combines with J gene TRBJ2-1; 9 bases line up with TRBD2. J gave up 4 bases and V 1 base, and 2 bases lay outside the gene matches. CDR3 length: 15 residues. CDR1 is SGHAT and CDR2 is FQNNGV in the germline V gene. DNA for the CDR3: TGTGCCAGCAGCTTAGGAGCGGGAGGTTACAATGAGCAGTTCTTC. This translates into CASSLGAGGYNEQFF.

The chain employs TRBV9 and TRBJ1-3; tentatively, D is TRBD1 (5 bases). CDR3 length: 13 residues. Trimming left V 0 bases short and J 11 bases short, with 12 bases between. The germline V gene has CDR1 SGDLS and CDR2 YYNGEE. The chain's CDR3 is CASSVEVGRPIYF. In nucleotides, the CDR3 is TGTGCCAGCAGCGTAGAGGTGGGGCGGCCCATATATTTT.

This clone was observed a handful of times. The chain recombines TRBV30 with TRBJ1-2, with D perhaps TRBD1 (6 bases). Per the germline V gene, CDR1 is GTSNPN and CDR2 is SVGIG (reference sequence). This CDR3 has 13 residues. The ends were cut back, 3 bases at V and 5 bases at J, with 13 bases in the middle. CDR3 nucleotides: TGTGCCTGGAGCCAGGGGCCCGCGTATGGCTACACCTTC. Its translation is CAWSQGPAYGYTF.

This clone has a single count. The chain uses TRBV28 and TRBJ1-1; 7 bases are a match to TRBD1. This CDR3 is 17 amino acids long. The trim removed 1 base at V and 1 base at J, leaving 9 bases unmatched. CDR1 and CDR2 (germline): MDHEN, SYDVKM. The CDR3 spells CASSLYRGTLGNTEAFF. Written as DNA, the CDR3 is TGTGCCAGCAGTTTATACAGGGGCACTTTGGGGAACACTGAAGCTTTCTTT.

The chain combines TRBV7-2 with TRBJ2-6; D perhaps matches TRBD1 (5 bases). The CDR3 is 15 amino acids. The V gene's germline CDR1 is SGHTA and CDR2 FQGNSA. V lost 3 bases and J lost 1, with 7 bases in between. The CDR3 spells CASSLDTSGANVLTF. CDR3 bases: TGTGCCAGCAGCTTGGACACATCTGGGGCCAACGTCCTGACTTTC.

This chain connects TRBV5-1 to TRBJ2-1; 11 bases are a match to TRBD2. The V segment lost 4 bases and the J segment 6 bases; nucleotides outside the gene matches: 3. Germline V gene sequence: CDR1 SGHRS, CDR2 YFSETQ. The CDR3 runs to 14 residues. As DNA, the CDR3 is TGCGCCAGCAGCATGGGGACTAGCGGCAATGAGCAGTTCTTC. This gives the protein CASSMGTSGNEQFF.

V and J are TRBV27 and TRBJ2-3; unclear D gene. The germline V gene has CDR1 MNHEY and CDR2 SMNVEV (reference sequence). Trimming took 3 bases from V and 1 from J, leaving 8 bases between them. The CDR3 totals 14 residues. CDR3 nucleotide sequence: TGTGCCAGCAGTTTGGGTCGGGGCACAGATACGCAGTATTTT. Protein product: CASSLGRGTDTQYF.

This clone was seen only a few times. The chain couples TRBV29-1 to TRBJ1-2; weak D call: TRBD1 (6 bases). The CDR3 has 13 residues. In germline, CDR1 is SQVTM, CDR2 ANQGSEA. Trimming stripped 6 bases from V and 8 bases from J, with 19 bases between. Written as DNA, the CDR3 is TGCAGCGTGGGGACAAACTTTTTGGAAGGCTACACCTTC. Translated, it gives CSVGTNFLEGYTF.

J is TRBJ2-2 and V is TRBV30, with 12 bases identical to TRBD2. V gave up 3 bases and J gave up 6 bases; unmatched junction bases: 14. The CDR3 consists of 18 residues. Germline assignment: CDR1 GTSNPN and CDR2 SVGIG (reference sequence). The CDR3, as DNA: TGTGCCTGGAGCATCCAGCTGACTAGCGGGAGAGGGGCCGGGGAGCTGTTTTTT. Its translation is CAWSIQLTSGRGAGELFF.

The chain carries TRBV28 and TRBJ1-2, with 9 bases that match TRBD1. This CDR3 region has 14 residues. CDR1 and CDR2 (germline): MDHEN, SYDVKM. The J segment lost 8 bases and the V segment lost 5 bases, leaving 9 bases of the junction unmatched. As DNA, the CDR3 is TGTGCCAGCAGTCCGGTGGACAGGGGAGGCGGCTACACCTTC. Amino acids: CASSPVDRGGGYTF.

This chain links TRBV6-2 or TRBV6-3 with TRBJ1-6; 7 nucleotides agree with TRBD1. J lost 4 bases, V lost 5 bases, and 5 bases had no gene match. The CDR3 loop spans 15 amino acids. Germline assignment: CDR1 MNHEY and CDR2 SVGEGT. The chain's CDR3 is CASSRRDSYNSPLHF. The CDR3 coding sequence is TGTGCCAGCAGTCGCCGGGACAGTTATAATTCACCCCTCCACTTT.

The chain uses TRBV19 and TRBJ1-1, with 8 bases that match TRBD1. V shed 3 bases, J shed 4 bases, and the junction held 13 bases outside the gene matches. Germline V gene data show CDR1 as LNHDA and CDR2 as SQIVND (reference sequence). The CDR3 is 17 residues long. In DNA form, the CDR3 reads TGTGCCAGTAGTATCAGGGGGCAGTGGGGCGTCGGCACTGAAGCTTTCTTT. Amino acids: CASSIRGQWGVGTEAFF. The whole variable domain, filled in from reference TRBV19 and TRBJ1-1, reads DGGITQSPKYLFRKEGQNVTLSCEQNLNHDAMYWYRQDPGQGLRLIYYSQIVNDFQKGDIAEGYSVSREKKESFPLTVTSAQKNPTAFYLCASSIRGQWGVGTEAFFGQGTRLTVV.

The chain recombines TRBV7-2 with TRBJ2-2; 8 bases fit TRBD1. The CDR3 extends over 15 amino acids. Trimming took 6 bases from V and 0 from J; bases not matched to a gene: 3. Germline CDR1 is SGHTA and CDR2 is FQGNSA. CDR3 DNA sequence: TGTGCCAGCAGGCCGACAGGGGCGAACACCGGGGAGCTGTTTTTT. It codes for CASRPTGANTGELFF.

This clone is a singleton in its sample. The gene calls are TRBV7-3 and TRBJ2-1, with D possibly being TRBD1 (6 bases). V was pared by 5 bases and J by 3 bases, with 11 bases between. This CDR3 comprises 14 residues. Germline CDR1 SGHTA, CDR2 FQGTGA. The CDR3 nucleotides are TGTGCCAGCAGCCGAGGGGGAATCTACAATGAGCAGTTCTTC. Its translation: CASSRGGIYNEQFF.

The chain links TRBV6-6 to TRBJ1-1, with 7 positions matching TRBD1. The CDR3 contains 14 residues. Germline trimming cut 5 bases from V and 3 bases from J; bases unmatched to any gene: 6. CDR1 is MNHNY, CDR2 SVGAGI, per germline (reference sequence). The CDR3 DNA sequence: TGTGCCAGCAGTCACAGGGGCCGGGACACTGAAGCTTTCTTT. Translating it yields CASSHRGRDTEAFF.

The rearrangement uses TRBV6-5 and TRBJ1-3; D might be TRBD1 (6 bases). The CDR3 covers 14 residues. Trimming took 4 bases from V and 3 from J, leaving 10 bases between them. Per the germline V gene, CDR1 is MNHEY and CDR2 is SVGAGI. This chain's CDR3 is CASSSTGFGNTIYF. DNA of the CDR3: TGTGCCAGCAGTTCTACAGGGTTTGGAAACACCATATATTTT.

The chain employs TRBV27 and TRBJ2-3; TRBD1 agrees at 9 bases. V was pared by 5 bases and J by 0 bases, with 9 bases of the junction left unmatched. Germline CDR1 and CDR2: MNHEY and SMNVEV (reference sequence). This CDR3 has 17 amino acids. DNA for the CDR3: TGTGCCAGCAGTCCGTGGACAGGGGCCCTTAGCACAGATACGCAGTATTTT. This gives the protein CASSPWTGALSTDTQYF.

V usage is TRBV9 and J usage is TRBJ1-6; 7 nucleotides match TRBD1. V dropped 1 base and J dropped 14; count of bases not matched to a gene: 12. Per germline, CDR1 SGDLS and CDR2 YYNGEE. The CDR3 has 15 amino acids. The CDR3 spells CASSVSGDSRQTLHF. CDR3 in DNA: TGTGCCAGCAGCGTATCTGGGGACAGTCGACAAACCCTCCACTTT.

The J gene is TRBJ2-7, the V gene TRBV28; D is ambiguous. V dropped 5 bases and J dropped 5 bases, with 22 bases sitting between them. The CDR3 runs 16 residues. Germline assignment: CDR1 MDHEN and CDR2 SYDVKM. This CDR3 is CASSLNSRLAVDEQYF. DNA of the CDR3: TGTGCCAGCAGTCTAAACTCCCGACTGGCGGTGGACGAGCAGTACTTC.

CDR3 loop: CASSLRSGGRGETQYF. Here the CDR3 DNA reads TGTGCCAGCAGTTTACGGTCGGGAGGGCGGGGAGAGACCCAGTACTTC. The chain is built from TRBV28 and TRBJ2-5, with TRBD2 matching 8 bases. V gave up 2 bases and J gave up 4 bases; unmatched junction bases: 9. The length of the CDR3 is 16 residues. CDR1 and CDR2 (germline): MDHEN, SYDVKM.

The chain couples TRBV7-3 to TRBJ2-7; 11 bases are a match to TRBD1. The CDR3 length is 15 residues. Germline CDR1 SGHTA, CDR2 FQGTGA. V lost 3 bases, J lost 4 bases, and 5 bases stayed unmatched. The chain's CDR3 is CASSFEDRGPYEQYF. The CDR3, as DNA: TGTGCCAGCAGCTTCGAGGACAGGGGGCCTTACGAGCAGTACTTC. Looking up the rest from reference TRBV7-3 and TRBJ2-7 gives the full variable domain: GAGVSQTPSNKVTEKGKYVELRCDPISGHTALYWYRQSLGQGPEFLIYFQGTGAADDSGLPNDRFFAVRPEGSVSTLKIQRTERGDSAVYLCASSFEDRGPYEQYFGPGTRLTVT.

The CDR3 region has the DNA TGTGCCAGCGACACAGGGGGCATCTACGAGCAGTACTTC. It is translated as CASDTGGIYEQYF. V is TRBV28 and J is TRBJ2-7; 9 nucleotides align to TRBD1. The ends lost 8 bases at V and 3 bases at J; junction bases unmatched: 5. The CDR3 is 13 residues long. Germline-derived CDR1 and CDR2 are MDHEN and SYDVKM.

In the case of this clone: The sample has other DNA sequences that encode this CDR3 too. The chain carries TRBV15 and TRBJ1-2; D may be TRBD1 (6 bases). Per germline, CDR1 LNHNV and CDR2 YYDKDF (reference sequence). The length of the CDR3 is 14 residues. V lost 0 bases and J 5 bases, leaving 10 bases between the germline ends. CDR3 protein: CATSRDQGGYGYTF. Written as DNA, the CDR3 is TGTGCCACCAGCAGAGATCAAGGGGGATATGGCTACACCTTC. The variable domain in full, with the rest retrieved from reference TRBV15 and TRBJ1-2, is DAMVIQNPRYQVTQFGKPVTLSCSQTLNHNVMYWYQQKSSQAPKLLFHYYDKDFNNEADTPDNFQSRRPNTSFCFLDIRSPGLGDTAMYLCATSRDQGGYGYTFGSGTRLTVV.

This sequence joins TRBV28 and TRBJ1-2; D not resolved. V was trimmed by 5 bases and J by 6 bases, leaving 13 bases between them. CDR1 is MDHEN and CDR2 is SYDVKM in the germline V gene. The CDR3 spans 13 residues. CDR3 DNA sequence: TGTGCCAGCAGTCCCGAGGAGTCCGATGGCTACACCTTC. Amino acids: CASSPEESDGYTF.

The chain uses TRBV30 and TRBJ2-5; 12 nucleotides align to TRBD2. The trim removed 3 bases at V and 6 bases at J, leaving 5 bases unmatched. Germline loops: CDR1 GTSNPN, CDR2 SVGIG (reference sequence). CDR3 length equals 14 residues. The CDR3 region has the DNA TGTGCCTGGAGCCCGCTAGCGGGAGGGCAGACCCAGTACTTC. It translates to CAWSPLAGGQTQYF.

The J gene is TRBJ2-2, the V gene TRBV7-9, with D maybe TRBD2 (5 bases). CDR1 and CDR2 (germline): SEHNR, FQNEAQ (reference sequence). The germline V and J ends were trimmed by 5 bases and 6 bases, with 10 bases remaining between them. The CDR3 has 13 amino acids. As DNA, the CDR3 is TGTGCCAGCAGCAACCCCGGGGCCGGGGAGCTGTTTTTT. It yields the protein CASSNPGAGELFF.